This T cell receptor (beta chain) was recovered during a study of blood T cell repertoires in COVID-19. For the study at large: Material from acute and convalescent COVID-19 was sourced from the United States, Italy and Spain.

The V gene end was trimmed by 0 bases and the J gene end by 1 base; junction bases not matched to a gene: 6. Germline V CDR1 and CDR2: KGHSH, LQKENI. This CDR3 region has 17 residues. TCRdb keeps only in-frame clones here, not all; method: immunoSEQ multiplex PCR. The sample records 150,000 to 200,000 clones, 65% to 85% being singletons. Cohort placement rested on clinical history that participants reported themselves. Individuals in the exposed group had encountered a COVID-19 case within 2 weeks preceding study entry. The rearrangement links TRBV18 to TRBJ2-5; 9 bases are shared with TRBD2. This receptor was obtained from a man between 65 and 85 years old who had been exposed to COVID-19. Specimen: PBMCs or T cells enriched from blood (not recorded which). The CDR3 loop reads CASSPPGAGGPQETQYF. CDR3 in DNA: TGTGCCAGCTCACCACCGGGGGCGGGAGGGCCCCAAGAGACCCAGTACTTC.